One T cell receptor (beta chain) is described in this entry. The length of the CDR3 is 13 residues. Germline lookup yields CDR1 SGHTA and CDR2 FQGNSA. V lost 7 bases and J 4 bases, leaving 13 bases between the germline ends. CD4+ cells of four to six patients were subjected to sorting into CD25+CD127- cells. Sampling of alopecia areata patients yielded lesional scalp punch biopsies as well as peripheral blood. Once RNA had been extracted, it was reverse transcribed into cDNA to act as the sequencing template. Profiled with immunoSEQ multiplex PCR; TCRdb holds only in-frame clones, not every one. The sample contains fewer than 40,000 clones, under 65% of which appear only once. The data are from a study of CD8+ T cells in alopecia areata.

The rearrangement joins TRBV7-2 to TRBJ2-5, with no clear D. The receptor's source is a human donor with alopecia areata. The sequencing input was CD4+ Tregs sorted from blood. DNA for the CDR3: TGTGCCAGCACCAACTGGCGAGGAGAGACCCAGTACTTC. Translated, it gives CASTNWRGETQYF.